This TCR beta chain was captured in a study of identical twins. The study, taken as a whole, reports: The analysis was cross-sectional rather than longitudinal within donors. The abundant beta clonotypes from cord blood had fewer insertions, and memory repertoires had none of this.

The cDNA had a unique molecular identifier and a template-switch universal primer site. MiXCR, run by TCRdb on the 5' RACE reads, gives a single entry per CDR3 protein. In the table there are about 240,000 distinct CDR3 sequences, about 10% of which are singletons. This clonotype was counted only a few times. Its specificity is not known. There were only healthy Caucasians among the donors. V was clipped by 5 bases and J by 0 bases; unmatched bases: 9. The length of the CDR3 is 17 residues. Germline-derived CDR1 and CDR2 are LNHNV and YYDKDF (reference sequence). The chain employs TRBV15 and TRBJ1-5; 8 bases align to TRBD1. Input material: memory T cells sorted from blood. The clonotype originates from a man in his fifties in good health. The chain's CDR3 is CATSARRTGTSNQPQHF. The CDR3 DNA is TGTGCCACCAGCGCCCGGAGGACAGGGACTAGCAATCAGCCCCAGCATTTT. Using reference TRBV15 and TRBJ1-5 for the parts outside the CDR3, the full variable domain is DAMVIQNPRYQVTQFGKPVTLSCSQTLNHNVMYWYQQKSSQAPKLLFHYYDKDFNNEADTPDNFQSRRPNTSFCFLDIRSPGLGDTAMYLCATSARRTGTSNQPQHFGDGTRLSIL.